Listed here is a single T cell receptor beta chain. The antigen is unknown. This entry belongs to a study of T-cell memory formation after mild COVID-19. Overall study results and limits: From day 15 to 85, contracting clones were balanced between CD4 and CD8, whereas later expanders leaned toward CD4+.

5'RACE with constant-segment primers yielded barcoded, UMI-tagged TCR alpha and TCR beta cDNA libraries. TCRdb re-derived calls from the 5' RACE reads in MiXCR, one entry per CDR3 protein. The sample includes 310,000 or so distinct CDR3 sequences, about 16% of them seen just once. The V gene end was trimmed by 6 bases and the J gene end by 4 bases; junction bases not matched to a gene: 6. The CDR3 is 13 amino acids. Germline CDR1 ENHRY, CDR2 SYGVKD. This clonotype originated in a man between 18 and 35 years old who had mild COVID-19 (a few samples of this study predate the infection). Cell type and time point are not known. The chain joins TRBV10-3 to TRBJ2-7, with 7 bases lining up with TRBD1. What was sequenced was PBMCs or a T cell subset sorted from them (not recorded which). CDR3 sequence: CAIREGAGYEQYV. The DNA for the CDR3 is TGTGCCATCAGAGAGGGGGCAGGGTACGAGCAGTACGTC.